The rows below give T cell receptor beta chains drawn from one sample of a study of blood T cell repertoires in COVID-19. The repertoire was sequenced with immunoSEQ multiplex PCR; TCRdb's copy has only in-frame clones and lacks some. Of 260,000 or so clones listed, about nine tenths are singletons. Sequencing was carried out using PBMCs or T cells enriched from blood (not recorded which). The receptors were gathered from a woman between 40 and 55 years old with acute COVID-19. Each CDR3 is given with its conserved first and last residue. Not every row has a clone size; where given, it reads once, few, many or a size class.

V gene	J gene	clone size	CDR3 protein
TRBV7-2	TRBJ1-5	.	CASSPGTGGNQPQHF
TRBV3-1/TRBV3-2	TRBJ2-1	.	CASSRLAGEYNEQFF
TRBV7-9	TRBJ2-1	.	CASSQGLAGDNEQFF
TRBV19	TRBJ1-6	few	CASSQGADSPLHF
TRBV18	TRBJ2-7	.	CASSQGASTYEQYF
TRBV2	TRBJ1-1	.	CASSVWDRRNTEAFF
TRBV5-4	TRBJ1-6	once	CASSFSAGSYSPLHF
TRBV9	TRBJ1-5	.	CASSVGGGNQPQHF
TRBV27	TRBJ2-3	.	CASSHWTGSGYTDTQYF
TRBV28	TRBJ2-2	.	CASKSGTGVFGDTGELFF
TRBV9	TRBJ2-5	.	CASSATGDQTQYF
TRBV27	TRBJ2-3	.	CASSLTSIPLSGSGTDTQYF
TRBV5-1	TRBJ1-1	few	CASRQGQGNTEAFF
TRBV7-2	TRBJ2-2	.	CASSARQGAGELFF
TRBV24-1	TRBJ1-1	.	CATSAGQGRDTEAFF
TRBV28	TRBJ1-1	.	CASSLYGTGVPEAFF
TRBV15	TRBJ1-5	once	CATSRDRNRAQPQHF
TRBV7-3	TRBJ2-1	.	CASSLSVASSYNEQFF
TRBV30	TRBJ2-3	.	CAWSVRGSTDTQYF
TRBV2	TRBJ1-6	.	CASSDSRVLVYLHF
TRBV15	TRBJ1-2	.	CATSRLTLPTRQYGYTF
TRBV15	TRBJ2-7	.	CATSRERANSYEQYF
TRBV30	TRBJ2-7	.	CAWSVYYEQYF
TRBV19	TRBJ1-5	.	CASSMMGGNQPQHF
TRBV2	TRBJ2-7	.	CASKRTNRDNAYEQYF
TRBV3-1/TRBV3-2	TRBJ1-2	.	CASSQGQSSNYGYTF
TRBV14	TRBJ2-5	.	CASSQPGQGARGGRETQYF
TRBV7-9	TRBJ2-5	few	CASRPSRDETQYF
TRBV28	TRBJ1-1	.	CASSPTLSGRFEAFF
TRBV28	TRBJ1-5	.	CASSFRTALFHQPQHF
TRBV27	TRBJ1-2	.	CATLGQNYGYTF
TRBV18	TRBJ2-6	.	CASSPPGQGFSGANVLTF
TRBV11-3	TRBJ2-1	.	CASSLGQGGYNEQFF
TRBV24-1	TRBJ2-2	.	CATSPGASNTGELFF
TRBV21-1	TRBJ1-2	.	CASSKTVQGADGYTF
TRBV5-4	TRBJ2-7	.	CASSFGVDHEQYF
TRBV7-6	TRBJ2-1	.	CASSPGLAGGLNNEQFF
TRBV24-1	TRBJ2-5	.	CATSDPREGQGLETQYF
TRBV30	TRBJ2-7	.	CAWSPPLRTVANQAYEQYF
TRBV7-6	TRBJ1-1	.	CASSLASRSVVAEAFF